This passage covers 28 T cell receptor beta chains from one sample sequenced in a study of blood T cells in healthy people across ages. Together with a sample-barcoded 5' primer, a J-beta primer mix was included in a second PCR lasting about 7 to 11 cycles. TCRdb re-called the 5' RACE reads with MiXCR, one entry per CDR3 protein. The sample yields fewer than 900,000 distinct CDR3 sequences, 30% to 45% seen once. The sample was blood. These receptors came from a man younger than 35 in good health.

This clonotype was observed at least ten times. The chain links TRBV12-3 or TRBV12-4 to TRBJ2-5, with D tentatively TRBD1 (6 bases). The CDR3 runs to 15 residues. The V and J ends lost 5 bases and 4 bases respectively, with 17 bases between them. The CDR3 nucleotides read TGTGCCAGCAGTGAGTCCGGGACACTTTCAGAGACCCAGTACTTC. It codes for CASSESGTLSETQYF.

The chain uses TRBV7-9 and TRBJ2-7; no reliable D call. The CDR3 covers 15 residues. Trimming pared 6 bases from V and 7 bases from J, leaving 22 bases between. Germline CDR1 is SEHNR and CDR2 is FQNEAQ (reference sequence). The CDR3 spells CASSFPPVGYNEQYF. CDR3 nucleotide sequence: TGTGCCAGCAGTTTTCCCCCAGTAGGGTACAATGAGCAGTACTTC.

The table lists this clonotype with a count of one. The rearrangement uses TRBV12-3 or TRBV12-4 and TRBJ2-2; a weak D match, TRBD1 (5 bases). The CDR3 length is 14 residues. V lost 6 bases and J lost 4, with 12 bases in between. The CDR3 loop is CASRVSGRTGELFF. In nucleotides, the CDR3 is TGTGCCAGCAGGGTTTCAGGGCGCACCGGGGAGCTGTTTTTT.

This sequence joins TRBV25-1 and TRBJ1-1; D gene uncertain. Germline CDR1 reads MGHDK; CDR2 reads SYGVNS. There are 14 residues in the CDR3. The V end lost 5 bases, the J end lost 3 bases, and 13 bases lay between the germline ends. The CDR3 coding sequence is TGTGCCAGCAGTCAAACTGGTGTCTACACTGAAGCTTTCTTT. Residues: CASSQTGVYTEAFF.

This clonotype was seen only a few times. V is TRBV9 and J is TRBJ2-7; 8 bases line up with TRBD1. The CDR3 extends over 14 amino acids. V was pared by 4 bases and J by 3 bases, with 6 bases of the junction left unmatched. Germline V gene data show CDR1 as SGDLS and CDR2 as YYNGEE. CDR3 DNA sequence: TGTGCCAGCAGCCCAACGGACAGGGTCTACGAGCAGTACTTC. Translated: CASSPTDRVYEQYF.

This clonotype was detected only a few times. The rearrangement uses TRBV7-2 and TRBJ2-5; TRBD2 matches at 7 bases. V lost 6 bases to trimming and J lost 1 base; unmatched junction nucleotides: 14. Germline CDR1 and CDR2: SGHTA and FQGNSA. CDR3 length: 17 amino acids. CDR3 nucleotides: TGTGCCAGCAGGGATACACGCATGGGGGGGTCCCAAGAGACCCAGTACTTC. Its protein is CASRDTRMGGSQETQYF.

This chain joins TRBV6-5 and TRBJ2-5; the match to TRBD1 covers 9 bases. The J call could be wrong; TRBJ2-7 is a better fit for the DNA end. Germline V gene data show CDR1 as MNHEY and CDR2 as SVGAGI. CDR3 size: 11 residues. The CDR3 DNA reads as TGTGCCAGCAGGGACAGGGGCGAGCAGTACTTC. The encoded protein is CASRDRGEQYF.

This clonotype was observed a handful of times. DNA for the CDR3: TGCAGTGCTAGAGACCGGGACAGGGGGCATACTGAAGCTTTCTTT. This translates into CSARDRDRGHTEAFF. This sequence joins TRBV20-1 and TRBJ1-1, with 12 bases that match TRBD1. The CDR3 is 15 residues long. V was pared by 0 bases and J by 5 bases, with 4 bases of the junction left unmatched. Per the germline V gene, CDR1 is DFQATT and CDR2 is SNEGSKA (reference sequence).

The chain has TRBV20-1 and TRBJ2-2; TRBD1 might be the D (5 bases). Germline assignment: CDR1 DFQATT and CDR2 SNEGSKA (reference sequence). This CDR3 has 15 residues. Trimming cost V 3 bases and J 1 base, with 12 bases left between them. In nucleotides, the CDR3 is TGCAGTGCTAGCATTGGGGCAGTGAACACCGGGGAGCTGTTTTTT. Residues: CSASIGAVNTGELFF.

The CDR3 is CASSPYFRTKNTQYF. In DNA form, the CDR3 reads TGTGCCAGCAGTCCCTATTTTCGGACTAAAAATACGCAGTATTTT. This sequence joins TRBV27 and TRBJ2-3; D is possibly TRBD2 (6 bases). This CDR3 is built from 15 residues. Germline lookup yields CDR1 MNHEY and CDR2 SMNVEV (reference sequence). With 5 bases removed from V and 7 bases from J, the gap between germline ends came to 19 bases.

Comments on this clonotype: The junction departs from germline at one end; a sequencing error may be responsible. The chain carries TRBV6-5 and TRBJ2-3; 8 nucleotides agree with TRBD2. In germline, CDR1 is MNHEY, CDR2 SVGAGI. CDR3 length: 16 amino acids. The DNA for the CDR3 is TGTGCCAACAGTCCCCGGGTAGCGGGGCCTATTGATACGCAGTATTTT. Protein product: CANSPRVAGPIDTQYF.

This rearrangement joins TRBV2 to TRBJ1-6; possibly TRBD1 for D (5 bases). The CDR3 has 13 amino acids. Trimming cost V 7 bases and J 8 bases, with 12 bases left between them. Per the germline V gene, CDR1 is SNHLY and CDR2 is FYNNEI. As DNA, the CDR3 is TGTGCCAGCACTGGGGACGAGGATTCACCCCTCCACTTT. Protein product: CASTGDEDSPLHF.

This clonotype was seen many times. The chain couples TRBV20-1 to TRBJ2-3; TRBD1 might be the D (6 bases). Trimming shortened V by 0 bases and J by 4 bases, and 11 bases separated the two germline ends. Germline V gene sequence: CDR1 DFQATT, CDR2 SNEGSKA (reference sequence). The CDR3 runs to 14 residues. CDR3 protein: CSARDQGGADTQYF. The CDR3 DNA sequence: TGCAGTGCTAGAGATCAAGGGGGAGCAGATACGCAGTATTTT.

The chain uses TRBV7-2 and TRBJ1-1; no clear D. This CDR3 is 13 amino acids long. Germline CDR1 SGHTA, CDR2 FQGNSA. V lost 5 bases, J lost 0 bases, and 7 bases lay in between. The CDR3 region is CASSPILNTEAFF. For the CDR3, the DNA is TGTGCCAGCAGCCCTATTTTGAACACTGAAGCTTTCTTT. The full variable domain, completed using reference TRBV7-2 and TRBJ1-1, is GAGVSQSPSNKVTEKGKDVELRCDPISGHTALYWYRQSLGQGLEFLIYFQGNSAPDKSGLPSDRFSAERTGGSVSTLTIQRTQQEDSAVYLCASSPILNTEAFFGQGTRLTVV.

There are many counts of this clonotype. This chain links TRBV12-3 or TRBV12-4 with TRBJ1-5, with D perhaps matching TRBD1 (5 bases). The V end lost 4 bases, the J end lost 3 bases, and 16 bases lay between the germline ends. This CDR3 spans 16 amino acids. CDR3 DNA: TGTGCCAGCAGTTCCCGGGACGAGAATTTCAATCAGCCCCAGCATTTT. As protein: CASSSRDENFNQPQHF.

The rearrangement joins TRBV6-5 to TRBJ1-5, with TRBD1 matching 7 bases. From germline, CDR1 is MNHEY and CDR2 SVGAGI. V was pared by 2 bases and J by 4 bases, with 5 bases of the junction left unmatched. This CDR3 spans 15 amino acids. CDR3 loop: CASSYRGQANQPQHF. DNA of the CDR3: TGTGCCAGCAGTTACCGAGGACAGGCGAATCAGCCCCAGCATTTT.

The CDR3, as DNA: TGCGCCAGCAGACTGGACGATTCACCCCTCCACTTT. Its protein is CASRLDDSPLHF. The gene calls are TRBV5-1 and TRBJ1-6; no firm D call. CDR1 and CDR2 (germline): SGHRS, YFSETQ. Trimming removed 5 bases at V and 8 bases at J, with 8 bases between. This CDR3 spans 12 amino acids.

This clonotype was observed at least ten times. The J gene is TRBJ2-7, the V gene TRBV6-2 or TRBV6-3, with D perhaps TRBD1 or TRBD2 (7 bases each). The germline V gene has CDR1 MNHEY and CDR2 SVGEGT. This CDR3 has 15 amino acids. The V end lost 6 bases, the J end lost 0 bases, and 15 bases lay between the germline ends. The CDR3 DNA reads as TGTGCCAGCAGCCCCAGGGGGGGCAGCTCCTACGAGCAGTACTTC. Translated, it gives CASSPRGGSSYEQYF.

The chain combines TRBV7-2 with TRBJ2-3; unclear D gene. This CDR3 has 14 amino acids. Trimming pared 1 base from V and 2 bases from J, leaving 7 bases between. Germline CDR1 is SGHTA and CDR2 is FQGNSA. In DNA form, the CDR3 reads TGTGCCAGCAGCTTAGATCCCAACACAGATACGCAGTATTTT. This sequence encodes CASSLDPNTDTQYF.

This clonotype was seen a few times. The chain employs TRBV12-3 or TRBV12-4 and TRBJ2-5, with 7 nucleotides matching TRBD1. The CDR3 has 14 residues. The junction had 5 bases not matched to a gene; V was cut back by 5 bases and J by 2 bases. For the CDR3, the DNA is TGTGCCAGCAGTGCCGACAGGGTACAAGAGACCCAGTACTTC. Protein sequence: CASSADRVQETQYF.

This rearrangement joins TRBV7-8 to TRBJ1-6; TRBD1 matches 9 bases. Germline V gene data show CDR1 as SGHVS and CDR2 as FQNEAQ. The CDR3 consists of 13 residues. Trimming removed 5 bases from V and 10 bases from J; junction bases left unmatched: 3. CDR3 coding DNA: TGTGCCAGCAGCCAGACAGGGGGATCACCCCTCCACTTT. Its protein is CASSQTGGSPLHF.

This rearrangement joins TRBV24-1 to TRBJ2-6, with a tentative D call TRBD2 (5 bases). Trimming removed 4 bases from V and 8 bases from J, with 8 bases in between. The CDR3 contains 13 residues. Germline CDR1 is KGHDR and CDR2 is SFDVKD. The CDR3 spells CATSDPGTNVLTF. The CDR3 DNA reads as TGTGCCACCAGTGACCCCGGGACCAACGTCCTGACTTTC.

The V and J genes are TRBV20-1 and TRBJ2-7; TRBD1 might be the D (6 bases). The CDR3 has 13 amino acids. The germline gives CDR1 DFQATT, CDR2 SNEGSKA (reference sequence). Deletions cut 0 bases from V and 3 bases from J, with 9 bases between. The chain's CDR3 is CSARDLQGYEQYF. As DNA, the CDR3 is TGCAGTGCTAGAGACTTACAGGGCTACGAGCAGTACTTC.

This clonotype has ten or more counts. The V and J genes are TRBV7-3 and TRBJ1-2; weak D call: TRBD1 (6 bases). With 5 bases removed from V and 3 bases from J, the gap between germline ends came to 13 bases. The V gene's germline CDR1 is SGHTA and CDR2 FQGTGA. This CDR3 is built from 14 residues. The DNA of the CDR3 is TGTGCCAGCAGCCCTAACAGGGTCGACTATGGCTACACCTTC. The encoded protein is CASSPNRVDYGYTF.

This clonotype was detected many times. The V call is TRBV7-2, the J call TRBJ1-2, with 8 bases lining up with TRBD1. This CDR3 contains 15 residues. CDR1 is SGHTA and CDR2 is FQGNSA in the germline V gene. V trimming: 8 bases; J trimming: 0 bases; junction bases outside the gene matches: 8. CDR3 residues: CASLRGTGPNYGYTF. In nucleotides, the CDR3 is TGTGCCAGCTTACGAGGGACAGGTCCTAACTATGGCTACACCTTC. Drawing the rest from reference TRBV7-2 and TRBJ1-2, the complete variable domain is GAGVSQSPSNKVTEKGKDVELRCDPISGHTALYWYRQSLGQGLEFLIYFQGNSAPDKSGLPSDRFSAERTGGSVSTLTIQRTQQEDSAVYLCASLRGTGPNYGYTFGSGTRLTVV.

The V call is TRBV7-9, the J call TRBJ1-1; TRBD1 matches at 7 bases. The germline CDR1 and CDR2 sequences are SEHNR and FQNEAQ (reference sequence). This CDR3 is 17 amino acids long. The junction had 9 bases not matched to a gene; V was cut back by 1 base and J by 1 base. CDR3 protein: CASSLGGSRDRNTEAFF. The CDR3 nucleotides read TGTGCCAGCAGCTTAGGGGGGTCCCGGGACAGGAACACTGAAGCTTTCTTT.

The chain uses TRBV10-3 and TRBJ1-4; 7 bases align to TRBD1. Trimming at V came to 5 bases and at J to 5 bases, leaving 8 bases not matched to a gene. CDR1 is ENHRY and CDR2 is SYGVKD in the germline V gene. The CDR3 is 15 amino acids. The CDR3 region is CAISIYRGENEKLFF. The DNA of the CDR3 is TGTGCCATCAGTATTTACAGGGGAGAGAATGAAAAACTGTTTTTT.

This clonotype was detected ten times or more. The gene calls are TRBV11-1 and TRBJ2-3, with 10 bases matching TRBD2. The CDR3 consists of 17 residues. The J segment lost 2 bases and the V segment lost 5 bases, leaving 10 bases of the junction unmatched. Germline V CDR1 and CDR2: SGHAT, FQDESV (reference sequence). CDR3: CASSGVWTSGVTDTQYF. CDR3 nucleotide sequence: TGTGCCAGCAGCGGGGTTTGGACTAGCGGAGTCACAGATACGCAGTATTTT.